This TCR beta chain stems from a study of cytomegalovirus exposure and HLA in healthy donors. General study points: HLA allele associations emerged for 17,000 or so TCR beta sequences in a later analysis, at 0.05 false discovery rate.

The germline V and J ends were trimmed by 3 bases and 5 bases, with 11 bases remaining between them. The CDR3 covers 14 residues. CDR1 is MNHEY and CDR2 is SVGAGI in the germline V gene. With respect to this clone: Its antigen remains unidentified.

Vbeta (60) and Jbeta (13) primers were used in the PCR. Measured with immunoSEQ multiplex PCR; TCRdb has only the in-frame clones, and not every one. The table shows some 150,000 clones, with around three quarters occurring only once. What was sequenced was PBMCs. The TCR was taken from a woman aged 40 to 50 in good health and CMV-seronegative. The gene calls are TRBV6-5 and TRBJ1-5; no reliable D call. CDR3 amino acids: CASSYEGAHQPQHF. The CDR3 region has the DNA TGTGCCAGCAGTTATGAGGGAGCCCATCAGCCCCAGCATTTT.